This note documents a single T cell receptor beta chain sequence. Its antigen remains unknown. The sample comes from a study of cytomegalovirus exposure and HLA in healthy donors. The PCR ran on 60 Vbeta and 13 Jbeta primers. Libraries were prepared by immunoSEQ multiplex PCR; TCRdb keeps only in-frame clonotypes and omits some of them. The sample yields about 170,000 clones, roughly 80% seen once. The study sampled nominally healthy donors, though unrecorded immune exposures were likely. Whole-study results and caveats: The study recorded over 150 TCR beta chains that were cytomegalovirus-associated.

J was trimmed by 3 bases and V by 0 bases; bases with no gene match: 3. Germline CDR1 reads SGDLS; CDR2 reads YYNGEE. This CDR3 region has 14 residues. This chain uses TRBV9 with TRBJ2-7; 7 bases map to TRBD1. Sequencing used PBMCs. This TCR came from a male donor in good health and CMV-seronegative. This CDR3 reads CASSVAGQSYEQYF. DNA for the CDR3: TGTGCCAGCAGCGTAGCGGGACAGAGCTACGAGCAGTACTTC. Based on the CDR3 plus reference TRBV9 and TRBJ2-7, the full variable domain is DSGVTQTPKHLITATGQRVTLRCSPRSGDLSVYWYQQSLDQGLQFLIQYYNGEERAKGNILERFSAQQFPDLHSELNLSSLELGDSALYFCASSVAGQSYEQYFGPGTRLTVT.